The 21 T cell receptor beta chains listed next were all sequenced from one sample in a study of cytotoxic CD8 clonotypes in ibrutinib-treated CLL. Assay: immunoSEQ multiplex PCR; the TCRdb copy retains only in-frame clones and omits some. Of some 300,000 clones listed, roughly 79% were seen once; the top ten hold 5% to 7%. Sequencing used PBMCs, obtained before ibrutinib treatment. The source of these receptors is a human donor with chronic lymphocytic leukemia.

The chain joins TRBV10-2 to TRBJ2-2; 7 positions agree with TRBD2. CDR1 WSHSY and CDR2 SAAADI come from the germline V gene. The CDR3 is made up of 17 amino acids. V lost 1 base, J lost 4 bases, and 9 bases stayed unmatched. CDR3 protein: CASSEFLGGPGTGELFF. The DNA of the CDR3 is TGCGCCAGCAGTGAGTTCTTGGGAGGGCCTGGCACCGGGGAGCTGTTTTTT.

The J gene is TRBJ2-1, the V gene TRBV27; TRBD1 matches 9 bases. Germline-derived CDR1 and CDR2 are MNHEY and SMNVEV (reference sequence). The CDR3 extends over 15 amino acids. V shed 4 bases and J 2 bases; nucleotides not matched to a gene: 3. In DNA form, the CDR3 reads TGTGCCAGCAGTTCCGGGACAGGGACCTACAATGAGCAGTTCTTC. It is translated as CASSSGTGTYNEQFF.

The chain recombines TRBV7-9 with TRBJ1-2, with a possible D match to TRBD1 (5 bases). V was shortened by 7 bases and J by 2 bases, with 17 bases between the two germline ends. Germline V gene sequence: CDR1 SEHNR, CDR2 FQNEAQ (reference sequence). The CDR3 loop spans 15 amino acids. CDR3 in amino acids: CASTLPIWDNYGYTF. The DNA of the CDR3 is TGTGCCAGCACCCTCCCCATTTGGGACAACTATGGCTACACCTTC.

This clone was counted once. The chain joins TRBV29-1 to TRBJ1-5; weak D call: TRBD1 (6 bases). V gave up 4 bases and J gave up 3 bases, with 10 bases separating them. This CDR3 contains 13 residues. Germline V lookup: CDR1 SQVTM, CDR2 ANQGSEA. This CDR3 is CSVAGQINQPQHF. The CDR3 region has the DNA TGCAGCGTTGCTGGACAGATCAATCAGCCCCAGCATTTT.

This chain links TRBV10-3 with TRBJ2-7; D call uncertain. CDR3 size: 14 residues. Germline assignment: CDR1 ENHRY and CDR2 SYGVKD. Trimming shortened V by 7 bases and J by 6 bases, and 19 bases separated the two germline ends. The CDR3 loop reads CAITKGLGVGEQYF. The CDR3 bases are TGTGCCATCACCAAAGGCCTCGGCGTAGGCGAGCAGTACTTC.

The sample holds a few counts of this clone. The CDR3 nucleotides read TGTGCCAGCAGCGCCGGGACAGGGGGCCGGCAGCCCCAGCATTTT. The encoded protein is CASSAGTGGRQPQHF. The chain has TRBV4-2 and TRBJ1-5, with 12 positions matching TRBD1. Trimming removed 5 bases from V and 7 bases from J; junction bases left unmatched: 6. Per germline, CDR1 LGHNA and CDR2 YNFKEQ. This CDR3 comprises 15 residues.

This rearrangement joins TRBV9 to TRBJ2-1; weak D call: TRBD1 (6 bases). The V gene lost 5 bases and the J gene lost 8 bases, with 14 bases spanning the gap. CDR3 size: 13 residues. Germline CDR1 reads SGDLS; CDR2 reads YYNGEE. CDR3 protein: CASSGGHGYEQFF. The CDR3 coding sequence is TGTGCCAGCAGTGGGGGCCACGGGTATGAGCAGTTCTTC.

V is TRBV30 and J is TRBJ2-1; a possible D gene is TRBD2 (5 bases). Trimming cost V 6 bases and J 0 bases, with 12 bases left between them. Germline V lookup: CDR1 GTSNPN, CDR2 SVGIG (reference sequence). CDR3 length: 14 amino acids. The CDR3 DNA sequence: TGTGCCTGCGCGACGGGGAGCTCCTACAATGAGCAGTTCTTC. Protein product: CACATGSSYNEQFF.

This chain joins TRBV28 and TRBJ1-3; D is perhaps TRBD1 (6 bases). Germline lookup yields CDR1 MDHEN and CDR2 SYDVKM. The CDR3 sequence is 15 residues long. V was shortened by 5 bases and J by 0 bases, with 11 bases between the two germline ends. The CDR3 spells CASSRDTRSGNTIYF. The CDR3 DNA follows: TGTGCCAGCAGTCGGGACACCCGCTCTGGAAACACCATATATTTT. The whole variable domain, remainder taken from reference TRBV28 and TRBJ1-3, is DVKVTQSSRYLVKRTGEKVFLECVQDMDHENMFWYRQDPGLGLRLIYFSYDVKMKEKGDIPEGYSVSREKKERFSLILESASTNQTSMYLCASSRDTRSGNTIYFGEGSWLTVV.

The chain links TRBV25-1 to TRBJ2-5; D uncertain. Germline assignment: CDR1 MGHDK and CDR2 SYGVNS. Trimming took off 4 bases at V and 4 bases at J, with 19 bases between the two ends. The length of the CDR3 is 16 residues. The chain's CDR3 is CASSGSVQWVGETQYF. In DNA, the CDR3 is TGTGCCAGCAGTGGATCCGTGCAGTGGGTGGGAGAGACCCAGTACTTC.

This chain connects TRBV7-2 to TRBJ2-2; no firm D call. With 2 bases removed from V and 0 bases from J, the gap between germline ends came to 19 bases. This CDR3 is 19 amino acids long. Germline loops: CDR1 SGHTA, CDR2 FQGNSA. CDR3 bases: TGTGCCAGCAGCTTACGGTTGTCCGGCAGGCTTACGAACACCGGGGAGCTGTTTTTT. This encodes CASSLRLSGRLTNTGELFF.

The V call is TRBV28, the J call TRBJ1-2; maybe TRBD1 (6 bases). The CDR3 consists of 13 residues. Germline V gene data show CDR1 as MDHEN and CDR2 as SYDVKM. Trimming shortened V by 6 bases and J by 4 bases, and 12 bases separated the two germline ends. Here the CDR3 reads CASSPDRSYGYTF. The CDR3 DNA follows: TGTGCCAGCAGCCCGGACAGAAGCTATGGCTACACCTTC.

The chain recombines TRBV4-2 with TRBJ1-2, with 8 bases lining up with TRBD1. Germline lookup yields CDR1 LGHNA and CDR2 YNFKEQ. V lost 1 base to trimming and J lost 8 bases; unmatched junction nucleotides: 12. The CDR3 consists of 16 residues. In DNA form, the CDR3 reads TGTGCCAGCAGCCAAGTCCACACGGCAGGGGGCTGGGGCTACACCTTC. It codes for CASSQVHTAGGWGYTF.

The rearrangement joins TRBV29-1 to TRBJ2-1; D unclear. The CDR3 sequence is 14 residues long. V shed 2 bases and J shed 5 bases, with 13 bases lying between them. Germline V CDR1 and CDR2: SQVTM, ANQGSEA. CDR3 DNA sequence: TGCAGCGTTGAATTCCGAGGTCGACACAATGAGCAGTTCTTC. It translates to CSVEFRGRHNEQFF.

The chain recombines TRBV14 with TRBJ2-7; 8 nucleotides agree with TRBD2. V lost 1 base and J lost 12; bases outside the gene matches: 8. The CDR3 has 13 residues. Germline CDR1 reads SGHDN; CDR2 reads FVKESK. This chain's CDR3 is CASSQVPGLESYF. The DNA for the CDR3 is TGTGCCAGCAGCCAAGTCCCGGGACTAGAGTCGTACTTC.

CDR3: CASSPGRTGANEKLFF. The CDR3, as DNA: TGTGCCAGCAGCCCGGGCCGGACAGGAGCAAATGAAAAACTGTTTTTT. The chain carries TRBV27 and TRBJ1-4, with 7 bases identical to TRBD1. This CDR3 spans 16 amino acids. Germline CDR1 reads MNHEY; CDR2 reads SMNVEV (reference sequence). The junction had 12 bases not matched to a gene; V was cut back by 6 bases and J by 5 bases.

The chain couples TRBV7-9 to TRBJ1-5, with 7 positions matching TRBD1. V lost 5 bases, J lost 8 bases, and 9 bases stayed unmatched. The V gene's germline CDR1 is SEHNR and CDR2 FQNEAQ (reference sequence). CDR3 size: 14 residues. CDR3 DNA: TGTGCCAGCAGCAAAACAGGGGATCAGGAGCCCCAGCATTTT. This gives the protein CASSKTGDQEPQHF.

The rearrangement links TRBV7-9 to TRBJ2-7, with D hard to call. Between the trimmed V and J ends, which lost 3 bases and 2 bases, there was a span of 5 bases. From germline, CDR1 is SEHNR and CDR2 FQNEAQ (reference sequence). The CDR3 contains 12 residues. CDR3 nucleotide sequence: TGTGCCAGCAGCTTTGCCACCTACGAGCAGTACTTC. This codes for CASSFATYEQYF.

The rearrangement links TRBV19 to TRBJ2-2; D might be TRBD2 (6 bases). The CDR3 is made up of 14 amino acids. Germline V gene lookup returns CDR1 LNHDA and CDR2 SQIVND (reference sequence). Trimming took 8 bases from V and 0 from J, leaving 10 bases between them. The CDR3 loop reads CASLANSNTGELFF. The DNA of the CDR3 is TGTGCCAGTCTAGCGAACTCGAACACCGGGGAGCTGTTTTTT.

The rearrangement uses TRBV10-1 and TRBJ2-2, with 13 bases that match TRBD2. Germline CDR1 reads WNHNN; CDR2 reads SYGVQD (reference sequence). The J segment lost 5 bases and the V segment lost 5 bases, leaving 2 bases of the junction unmatched. This CDR3 has 15 residues. The CDR3 DNA reads TGCGCCAGCAGTACGGGACTAGCGGGGACCGGGGAGCTGTTTTTT. Its protein is CASSTGLAGTGELFF.

In this sample, this clone turned up a few times. This chain uses TRBV7-8 with TRBJ2-5; TRBD2 aligns across 8 bases. Trimming took 5 bases from V and 4 from J; bases not matched to a gene: 3. The CDR3 totals 13 residues. Germline values: CDR1 SGHVS, CDR2 FQNEAQ. CDR3 nucleotides: TGTGCCAGCAGCGTTAGCGGGACAGAGACCCAGTACTTC. Its translation is CASSVSGTETQYF.